One T cell receptor (beta chain) is described in this entry. By its share of the sample, this clonotype is medium-sized (0.01 to 0.1%). Its antigen target is currently unknown. No clone much larger than this one lies a single base away; base qualities are absent. The sample is drawn from a study of T cell repertoires and leukemia-associated antigens (dated by TCRdb to 2018 to 2020). Looking at the study overall: Per sample, about 5.1 to 6.6 million read pairs and about 3.3 to 5.0 million effective reads were obtained, for some 15 million effective reads in total. Using in vitro peptide stimulation of healthy T cells, the study sought to determine the antigen recognized by a TCR Vbeta21 clone earlier detected in CML patients. On the study overall, not on this receptor specifically: The antigen specificity and function of the expanded clones were not directly tested, and further investigation of both was required. Numbers of Vbeta genes (around 66), Jbeta genes (14), VDJ rearrangements and unique CDR3s did not differ significantly among the four groups.

As a first step, CD3+ T cells were rested overnight at around 2.5 million cells/mL in RPMI 1640 lacking fetal bovine serum. MACS immunomagnetic beads were used, per the manufacturer's instructions, to isolate CD3+ T cells from PBMCs. Total RNA was extracted from the cultured T cells with TRIzol reagent. 5' rapid amplification of cDNA ends (5'RACE) was used to amplify TCRbeta libraries from RNA. Before sequencing, Qubit, an Agilent instrument, and quantitative PCR were used to check library concentration and integrity. Qualified libraries were sequenced on Illumina HiSeq or MiSeq by a commercial service provider. As for how the authors treated the data: TCR sequences in each sample were identified with MiXCR version 1.8.2. For a clone to be considered qualified, a CDR3 longer than four amino acids, an in-frame nucleotide length, and the absence of a stop codon were required. A read counted as effective if the read contained the complete CDR3 structure. Validation of expanded clones was performed by RT-PCR with 24 Vbeta primers, GeneScan spectratyping, and Sanger sequencing. TCRdb took the public reads, trimmed them with fastp at Q25, ran MiXCR for clone calling and kept in-frame beta chains. Here each entry gathers all rows of one CDR3 protein and keeps the most common genes and DNA. V and J calls and clone size were set by TCRdb, not the authors. The sample table lists 9,000 to 15,000 distinct CDR3 sequences, over 40% of them with a count of one. The ten top clones hold 30% to 40% of the sample.

V and J are truncated by 4 bases and 4 bases respectively, leaving an intervening sequence of 7 bases. Its CDR3 holds 12 amino acids, cysteine through phenylalanine. Of the read, only the CDR3 DNA is kept; its 36 bases are in frame from base 1. The germline V gene sets CDR1 to ENHRY and CDR2 to SYGVKD. Sequencing input: CD3+ T cells sorted from blood and cultured. This receptor was obtained from a female donor in good health. The chain couples TRBV10-3 to TRBJ1-2, with no reliable assignment of the D segment. Read as DNA, the sequence is TGTGCCATCAGTGGACGGGGCTATGGCTACACCTTC. Translated, it reads CAISGRGYGYTF.